This TCR beta chain was identified in a study of CD8 T cells in Susac syndrome. When the RNA was reverse transcribed, random hexamers were used with an input of roughly 0.5 to 1 ug. By means of immunoSEQ multiplex PCR, TCR beta CDR3 spanning 54 Vbeta and 13 Jbeta underwent amplification. A single record per CDR3 protein comes from TCRdb applying MiXCR to the immunoSEQ multiplex PCR reads. The repertoire includes around 190,000 distinct CDR3 sequences, approximately 94% of them detected once, and 0.08% to 0.11% sits in the top ten. Study results and limitations: A relatively small number of individuals underwent TCR sequencing and HLA analysis.

Concerning this clonotype itself: The antigen is undetermined.

The CDR3 runs 15 residues. Germline values: CDR1 MGHRA, CDR2 YSYEKL. Trimming shortened V by 3 bases and J by 2 bases, and 11 bases separated the two germline ends. The sequenced target, TCR beta, came from blood CD8+ and CD4+ T cells. Healthy donors matched for age and sex were used as controls. The sample was CD4+ T cells from PBMCs. This TCR was sampled from a human donor in good health. The chain has TRBV4-1 and TRBJ2-1, with a weak D call TRBD2 (6 bases). CDR3 sequence (DNA): TGCGCCAGCAGCCAGCCGGGGAGGACCTACAATGAGCAGTTCTTC. Protein sequence: CASSQPGRTYNEQFF.